This TCR beta chain was obtained from a study of blood T cell repertoires in COVID-19. Study background: Specimens from acute and convalescent COVID-19 originated in the United States, Italy and Spain. T cells, B-cell-depleted T cells, or PBMCs supplied cDNA or gDNA.

CDR3 size: 14 residues. Germline V gives CDR1 SGHTA, CDR2 FQGNSA. Between the trimmed V and J ends, which lost 8 bases and 4 bases, there was a span of 17 bases. Methods used by the authors: Reference gene primer amplification yielded estimated nucleated cell counts. Sequencing was performed with immunoSEQ multiplex PCR; in TCRdb, only in-frame clones are kept and a portion is missing. The DNA gave D and trimming, while V, J and clone size come from that table. The table has 200,000 to 300,000 clones, around 81% seen once. While infection was still active, Seattle patients were enrolled and then followed longitudinally.

Sequencing was done on a sample of peripheral blood. The TCR sequence derives from an elderly woman with COVID-19, enrolled during active disease. The chain joins TRBV7-2 to TRBJ1-1; TRBD1 might be the D (5 bases). The CDR3 spells CASRTGAGGTEAFF. The CDR3 nucleotides read TGTGCCAGCCGTACTGGGGCGGGGGGCACTGAAGCTTTCTTT.